The present TCR beta chain was sequenced within a study of T cells after somatic rescue of genetic block. Libraries were prepared by immunoSEQ multiplex PCR; TCRdb keeps only in-frame clonotypes and omits some of them. The sample consists of tens of thousands of clones, 92% of them appearing once. With V trimmed by 3 bases and J by 5 bases, 5 bases remained unmatched. The CDR3 contains 14 residues. From germline, CDR1 is SGHTA and CDR2 FQGNSA. This clonotype was obtained from a middle-aged man. The chain recombines TRBV7-2 with TRBJ2-7; 9 nucleotides line up with TRBD1. What was sequenced was peripheral blood mononuclear cells (PBMCs). The CDR3 sequence: CASSFGTGSNEQYF. The CDR3 coding sequence is TGTGCCAGCAGCTTTGGGACAGGGAGTAACGAGCAGTACTTC.